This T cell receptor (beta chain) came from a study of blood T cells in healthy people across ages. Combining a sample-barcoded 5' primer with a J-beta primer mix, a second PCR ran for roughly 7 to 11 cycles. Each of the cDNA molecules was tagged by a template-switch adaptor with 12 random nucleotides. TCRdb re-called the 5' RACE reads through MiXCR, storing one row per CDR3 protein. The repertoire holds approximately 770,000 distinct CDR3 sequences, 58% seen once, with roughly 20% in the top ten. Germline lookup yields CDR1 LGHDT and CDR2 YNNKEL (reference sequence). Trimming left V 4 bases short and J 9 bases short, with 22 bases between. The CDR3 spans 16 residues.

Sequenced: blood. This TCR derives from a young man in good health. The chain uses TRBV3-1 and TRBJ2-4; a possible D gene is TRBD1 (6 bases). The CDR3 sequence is CASSPDPGATSGIQYF. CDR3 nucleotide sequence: TGTGCCAGCAGCCCTGACCCAGGGGCGACCAGCGGCATTCAGTACTTC.